The present T cell receptor (beta chain) was sequenced within a study of tumor-infiltrating lymphocytes in primary liver carcinoma. Looking at the study overall: Surgeons resected the patients' primary liver carcinomas.

Blood RNA was derived from unsorted whole blood, and germline DNA was extracted too. Using a constant-region primer together with ProtoScript II reverse transcriptase, TCR beta cDNA was made from roughly 540 ng of total RNA. Libraries for TCR beta were built through three nested multiplex PCR rounds, which together made up a slightly modified ARM-PCR procedure. MiXCR, run by TCRdb on the multiplex PCR reads, gives a single entry per CDR3 protein. The sample holds approximately 300,000 distinct CDR3 sequences; over 55% are singletons and the top ten take approximately 9.4%. Regarding this clonotype: A much larger clone lies a single base off, so this may be a read error.

This TCR came from a man between 35 and 55 years old with primary liver carcinoma and hepatitis B virus infection. Sequenced material: peripheral blood.

The CDR3 region has the DNA TGTGCCAGCAGCTCGACAGGGAGCGGGGATGAGCAGTTCTTC. It translates to CASSSTGSGDEQFF. V usage is TRBV5-5 and J usage is TRBJ2-1; D may correspond to TRBD1 or TRBD2 (7 bases each). The CDR3 contains 14 residues. Germline loops: CDR1 SGHKS, CDR2 YYEKEE (reference sequence). Trimming stripped 3 bases from V and 8 bases from J, with 15 bases between.